These T cell receptor beta chains were read from a single sample in a study of control samples from healthy donors and cancer patients. Generated by immunoSEQ multiplex PCR, the TCRdb table keeps only in-frame clones and is missing some. The table includes roughly 120,000 clones, 85% to 95% detected once. Sequencing used PBMCs. The receptors derive from a man aged 45 to 65 with head and neck cancer. The CDR3 runs from the conserved cysteine through the conserved F or W. A D gene is named only where the DNA matches it firmly. Clone sizes are given selectively: once, few, many, or a class where the clone is expanded.

>TRBJ2-5|TRBV10-3|NA|TRBD2|14
CAISEGGGQETQYF
TGTGCCATCAGTGAGGGGGGGGGCCAAGAGACCCAGTACTTC
>TRBJ1-5|TRBV21-1|once|NA|18
CASSKKYGQGASNQPQHF
TGTGCCAGCAGCAAAAAATATGGACAGGGGGCTAGCAATCAGCCCCAGCATTTT
>TRBJ2-3|TRBV7-2|NA|NA|16
CASSARQGGHADTQYF
TGTGCCAGCAGCGCAAGGCAGGGGGGGCATGCGGATACGCAGTATTTT
>TRBJ1-5|TRBV19|few|NA|15
CASSAITGSNQPQHF
TGTGCCAGTAGTGCGATAACAGGTTCAAATCAGCCCCAGCATTTT
>TRBJ2-7|TRBV11-2|NA|NA|14
CASSRPGRTYEQYF
TGTGCCAGCAGCCGGCCGGGACGGACCTACGAGCAGTACTTC
>TRBJ1-1|TRBV27|NA|NA|14
CASSQDRSNTEAFF
TGTGCCAGCAGTCAAGACAGATCGAACACTGAAGCTTTCTTT
>TRBJ2-7|TRBV5-1|once|NA|15
CASSLTEVSSYEQYF
TGCGCCAGCAGCTTGACGGAGGTAAGCTCCTACGAGCAGTACTTC
>TRBJ2-1|TRBV7-2|NA|NA|15
CASSSRGITRNEQFF
TGTGCCAGCAGCTCCCGGGGGATTACGAGGAATGAGCAGTTCTTC
>TRBJ2-5|TRBV5-6|NA|TRBD1|16
CASSPRTGGLRETQYF
TGTGCCAGCAGTCCCCGGACAGGGGGGTTGCGAGAGACCCAGTACTTC
>TRBJ2-3|TRBV3-1/TRBV3-2|NA|TRBD2|17
CASSQDDSGGLTDTQYF
TGTGCCAGCAGCCAAGATGATAGCGGGGGGCTCACAGATACGCAGTATTTT
>TRBJ1-5|TRBV28|NA|NA|12
CASRRGVQPQHF
TGTGCCAGCAGAAGAGGGGTCCAGCCCCAGCATTTT
>TRBJ1-2|TRBV10-3|NA|TRBD1|13
CAITKGAGYGYTF
TGTGCCATCACCAAGGGGGCTGGTTATGGCTACACCTTC
>TRBJ1-1|TRBV3-1/TRBV3-2|NA|NA|12
CASSPSDTEAFF
TGTGCCAGCAGCCCCTCAGACACTGAAGCTTTCTTT
>TRBJ2-2|TRBV4-2|NA|NA|16
CASSQAYGADTGELFF
TGTGCCAGCAGCCAAGCTTATGGGGCAGACACCGGGGAGCTGTTTTTT
>TRBJ1-6|TRBV6-5|NA|TRBD1|13
CASRRDRNSPLHF
TGTGCCAGCAGAAGGGACAGAAATTCACCCCTCCACTTT
>TRBJ2-3|TRBV13|NA|TRBD1|17
CASSSETGSTLTDTQYF
TGTGCCAGCAGCTCCGAGACAGGGAGTACTTTGACAGATACGCAGTATTTT
>TRBJ2-5|TRBV7-9|NA|TRBD2|15
CASSLKAGLQETQYF
TGTGCCAGCAGCTTAAAAGCGGGGCTGCAAGAGACCCAGTACTTC
>TRBJ2-1|TRBV6-5|NA|NA|14
CASSRKAKYNEQFF
TGTGCCAGCTCCCGGAAGGCTAAATACAATGAGCAGTTCTTC
>TRBJ2-3|TRBV9|NA|NA|16
CASSVEAFTSTDTQYF
TGTGCCAGCAGCGTAGAAGCTTTCACTAGCACAGATACGCAGTATTTT
>TRBJ2-6|TRBV28|NA|NA|15
CASKLRGSGANVLTF
TGTGCCAGCAAGCTCAGGGGTTCTGGGGCCAACGTCCTGACTTTC
>TRBJ2-1|TRBV7-2|NA|TRBD2|18
CASSRTTLAGGSYNEQFF
TGTGCCAGCAGTCGCACGACTCTAGCGGGGGGTTCCTACAATGAGCAGTTCTTC
>TRBJ2-3|TRBV10-3|NA|NA|14
CAIRVGRGTDTQYF
TGTGCCATCCGCGTGGGACGAGGCACAGATACGCAGTATTTT
>TRBJ2-2|TRBV29-1|NA|TRBD1|14
CSVRTGVHTGELFF
TGCAGCGTTCGAACAGGGGTCCACACCGGGGAGCTGTTTTTT
>TRBJ2-1|TRBV28|NA|NA|14
CASSDGRGKNEQFF
TGTGCCAGCAGTGATGGGAGAGGGAAAAATGAGCAGTTCTTC
>TRBJ2-3|TRBV6-2/TRBV6-3|NA|TRBD2|18
CASSYDRPQRGGTDTQYF
TGTGCCAGCAGTTACGACAGACCCCAGCGGGGGGGCACAGATACGCAGTATTTT
>TRBJ1-1|TRBV6-4|NA|NA|12
CASSGLRGEAFF
TGTGCCAGCAGTGGTCTGAGGGGTGAAGCTTTCTTT